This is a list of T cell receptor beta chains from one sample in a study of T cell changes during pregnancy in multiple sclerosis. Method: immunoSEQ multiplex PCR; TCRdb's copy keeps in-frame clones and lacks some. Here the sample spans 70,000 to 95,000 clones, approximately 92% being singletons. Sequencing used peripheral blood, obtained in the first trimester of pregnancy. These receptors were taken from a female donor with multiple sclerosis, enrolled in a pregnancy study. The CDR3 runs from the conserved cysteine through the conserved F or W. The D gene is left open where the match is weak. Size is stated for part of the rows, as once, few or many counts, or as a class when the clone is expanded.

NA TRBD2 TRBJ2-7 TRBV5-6 CASSLAAGGEQYF TGTGCCAGCAGCTTGGCAGCGGGGGGCGAGCAGTACTTC
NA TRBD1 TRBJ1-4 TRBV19 CASSLGTGNNEKLFF TGTGCCAGTAGTTTAGGGACAGGGAATAATGAAAAACTGTTTTTT
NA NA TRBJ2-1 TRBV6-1 CASSEGQGTNEQFF TGTGCCAGCAGTGAAGGGCAGGGGACCAATGAGCAGTTCTTC
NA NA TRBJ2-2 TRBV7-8 CASRHRGNTGELFF TGTGCCAGCAGACACCGCGGGAACACCGGGGAGCTGTTTTTT
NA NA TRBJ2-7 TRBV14 CASSQDRGQSYEQYF TGTGCCAGCAGCCAAGACAGGGGCCAATCCTACGAGCAGTACTTC
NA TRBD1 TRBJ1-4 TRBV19 CASSTNRGNVNEKLFF TGTGCCAGTAGTACCAACAGGGGGAACGTCAATGAAAAACTGTTTTTT
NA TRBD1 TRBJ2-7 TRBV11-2 CASNPDRVHYEQYF TGTGCCAGCAACCCCGACAGGGTCCATTACGAGCAGTACTTC
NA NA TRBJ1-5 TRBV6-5 CASSLDSRNQPQHF TGTGCCAGCAGTCTTGACAGCCGCAATCAGCCCCAGCATTTT
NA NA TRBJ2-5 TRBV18 CASSPPSENQETQYF TGTGCCAGCTCACCACCGAGCGAAAATCAAGAGACCCAGTACTTC
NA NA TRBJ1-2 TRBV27 CASSPDRFYPYGYTF TGTGCCAGCAGTCCAGACAGATTTTACCCGTATGGCTACACCTTC
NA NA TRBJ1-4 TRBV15 CATSREGGTTNEKLFF TGTGCCACCAGCAGAGAGGGGGGGACTACTAATGAAAAACTGTTTTTT
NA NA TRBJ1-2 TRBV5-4 CASSLTPPNYTF TGTGCCAGCAGCTTAACCCCCCCTAACTACACCTTC
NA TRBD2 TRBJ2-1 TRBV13 CASSFQGLAGVAEQFF TGTGCCAGCAGCTTTCAGGGACTAGCGGGGGTTGCTGAGCAGTTCTTC
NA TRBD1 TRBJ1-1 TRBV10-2 CASGRQGGTEAFF TGCGCCAGCGGGAGACAGGGCGGCACTGAAGCTTTCTTT
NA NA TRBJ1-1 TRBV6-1 CASGAGGKSTEAFF TGTGCCAGCGGGGCGGGGGGAAAAAGCACTGAAGCTTTCTTT
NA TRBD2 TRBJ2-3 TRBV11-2 CASSATSGGADTQYF TGTGCCAGCAGCGCAACTAGCGGGGGGGCAGATACGCAGTATTTT
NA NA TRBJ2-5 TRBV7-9 CASSPHMTQYF TGTGCCAGCAGTCCACACATGACCCAGTACTTC
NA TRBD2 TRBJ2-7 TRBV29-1 CSVDGGRQSAYEQYF TGCAGCGTTGACGGCGGGAGACAGTCCGCCTACGAGCAGTACTTC
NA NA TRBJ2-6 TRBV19 CASISYGGSSGANVLTF TGTGCCAGTATCTCCTACGGGGGATCCTCTGGGGCCAACGTCCTGACTTTC
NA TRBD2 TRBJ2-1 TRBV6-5 CASSYGLAGENEQFF TGTGCCAGCAGTTATGGACTAGCGGGGGAAAATGAGCAGTTCTTC
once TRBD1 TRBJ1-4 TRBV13 CASSYGQGNEKLFF TGTGCCAGCAGCTACGGACAGGGAAATGAAAAACTGTTTTTT
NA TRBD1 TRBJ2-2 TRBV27 CASRGQGDTGELFF TGTGCCAGCCGGGGACAGGGTGACACCGGGGAGCTGTTTTTT
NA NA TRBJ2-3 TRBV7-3 CASSDRNTDTQYF TGTGCCAGCAGCGACAGGAACACAGATACGCAGTATTTT
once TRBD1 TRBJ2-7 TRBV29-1 CSVTSDRVSVQYF TGCAGCGTTACGTCCGACAGGGTCTCGGTGCAGTACTTC
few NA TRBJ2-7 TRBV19 CASSTGYEQYF TGTGCCAGTAGTACAGGGTACGAGCAGTACTTC
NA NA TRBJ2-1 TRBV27 CASSPWKGDNEQFF TGTGCCAGCAGTCCCTGGAAGGGGGACAATGAGCAGTTCTTC
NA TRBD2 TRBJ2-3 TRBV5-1 CASSLTSGGTDTQYF TGCGCCAGCAGCTTGACTAGCGGGGGTACAGATACGCAGTATTTT
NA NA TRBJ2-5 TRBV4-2 CASSQVQGTRGQETQYF TGTGCCAGCAGCCAAGTCCAAGGAACCCGGGGGCAAGAGACCCAGTACTTC
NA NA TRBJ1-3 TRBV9 CASSVYSSGNTIYF TGTGCCAGCAGCGTTTACAGCTCTGGAAACACCATATATTTT
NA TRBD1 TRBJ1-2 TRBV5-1 CASSWDPTGGEGYTF TGCGCCAGCAGCTGGGACCCGACAGGGGGCGAGGGCTACACCTTC
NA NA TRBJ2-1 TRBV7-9 CASSLTEGPFSEQFF TGTGCCAGCAGCTTAACCGAGGGCCCTTTTTCTGAGCAGTTCTTC
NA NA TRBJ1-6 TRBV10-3 CAISESLTDYSPLHF TGTGCCATCAGTGAGTCTTTGACAGATTATTCACCCCTCCACTTT
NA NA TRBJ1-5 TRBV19 CASSITRIGNQPQHF TGTGCCAGTAGTATAACCAGGATCGGCAATCAGCCCCAGCATTTT
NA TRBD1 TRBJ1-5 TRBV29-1 CSASGQGGNQPQHF TGCAGCGCCTCCGGACAGGGAGGGAATCAGCCCCAGCATTTT
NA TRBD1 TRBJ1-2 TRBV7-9 CASSLAKNRGPGYGYTF TGTGCCAGCAGCTTAGCGAAGAACAGGGGGCCGGGCTATGGCTACACCTTC
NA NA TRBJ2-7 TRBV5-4 CASSLQPRGNYEQYF TGTGCCAGCAGCTTGCAGCCCCGGGGGAACTACGAGCAGTACTTC
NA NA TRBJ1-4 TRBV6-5 CASSYVQGEKLFF TGTGCCAGCAGTTACGTTCAGGGTGAAAAACTGTTTTTT
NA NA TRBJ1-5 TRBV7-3 CASSSGQETNQPQHF TGTGCCAGCAGCTCGGGACAAGAAACTAATCAGCCCCAGCATTTT
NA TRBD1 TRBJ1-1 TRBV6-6 CASDQGAGNTEAFF TGTGCCAGCGACCAGGGGGCGGGGAACACTGAAGCTTTCTTT